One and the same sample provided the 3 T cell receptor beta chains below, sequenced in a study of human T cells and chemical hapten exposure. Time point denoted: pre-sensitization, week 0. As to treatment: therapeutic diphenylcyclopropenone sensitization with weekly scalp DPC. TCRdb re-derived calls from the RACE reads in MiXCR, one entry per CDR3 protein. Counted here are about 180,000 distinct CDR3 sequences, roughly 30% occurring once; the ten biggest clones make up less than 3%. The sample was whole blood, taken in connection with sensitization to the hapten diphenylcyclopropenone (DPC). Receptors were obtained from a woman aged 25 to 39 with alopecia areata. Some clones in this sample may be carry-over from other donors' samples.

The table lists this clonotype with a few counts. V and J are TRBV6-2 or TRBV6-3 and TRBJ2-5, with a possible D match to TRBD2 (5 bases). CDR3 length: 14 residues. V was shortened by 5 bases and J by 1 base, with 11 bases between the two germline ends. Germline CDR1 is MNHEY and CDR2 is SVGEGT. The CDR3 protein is CASSTEGGQETQYF. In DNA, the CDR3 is TGTGCCAGCAGTACCGAGGGCGGCCAAGAGACCCAGTACTTC.

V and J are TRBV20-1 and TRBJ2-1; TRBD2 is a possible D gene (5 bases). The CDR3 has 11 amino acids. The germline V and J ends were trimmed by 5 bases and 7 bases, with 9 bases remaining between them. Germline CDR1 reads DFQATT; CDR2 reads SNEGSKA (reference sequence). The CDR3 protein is CSAHGDNEQFF. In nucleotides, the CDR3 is TGCAGTGCTCACGGGGATAATGAGCAGTTCTTC.

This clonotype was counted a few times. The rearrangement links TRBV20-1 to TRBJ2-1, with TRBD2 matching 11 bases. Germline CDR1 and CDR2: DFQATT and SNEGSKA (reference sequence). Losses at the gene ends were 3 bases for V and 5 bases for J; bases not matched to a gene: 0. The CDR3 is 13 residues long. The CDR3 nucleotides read TGCAGTGCTAGTAGCGGGGGGGACAATGAGCAGTTCTTC. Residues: CSASSGGDNEQFF.